A selection of T cell receptor beta chains follows, all from one sample in a study of patients and donors after allogeneic stem cell transplantation. Each CDR3 protein is one row after TCRdb ran MiXCR on the RT-PCR reads. This table holds roughly 960,000 distinct CDR3 sequences, 18% found once. The source material was blood, either unsorted or a sorted T cell fraction (not recorded which). These receptors were collected from a human donor who was either an allogeneic HSCT recipient or a stem cell or donor lymphocyte infusion donor (not recorded which). It is not recorded whose cells these are; they may come from a transplant donor. Both conserved end residues are part of each CDR3. D genes are given only for firm matches. A row's size may be missing; if present it is once, few, many or a size class.

TRBV4-3	TRBJ2-2	.	few	TGCGCCAGCAGCCAAGGTTGGACCTCACGGACGGGGGAGCTGTTTTTT	CASSQGWTSRTGELFF
TRBV5-1	TRBJ1-1	TRBD1	many	TGCGCCAGCAGCCAGGACAGGGGAATGAACACTGAAGCTTTCTTT	CASSQDRGMNTEAFF
TRBV12-3/TRBV12-4	TRBJ2-1	TRBD2	.	TGTGCCAGCAGTCTCCATCTGGGCGGGGGGGTTTACAATGAGCAGTTCTTC	CASSLHLGGGVYNEQFF
TRBV24-1	TRBJ2-1	.	few	TGTGCCACCAGTGACCCCGGACGGGCCGCCAACAATGAGCAGTTCTTC	CATSDPGRAANNEQFF
TRBV12-3/TRBV12-4	TRBJ2-1	TRBD2	.	TGTGCCAGCAGCCCCATAGCGGGAGATAACTACAATGAGCAGTTCTTC	CASSPIAGDNYNEQFF
TRBV14	TRBJ1-5	.	few	TGTGCCAGGGGGGCAGGGGTGGGTCAGCCCCAGCATTTT	CARGAGVGQPQHF
TRBV7-6	TRBJ1-5	TRBD1	.	TGTGCCAGCAGCTCAAGACAGGGACGAAACAATCAGCCCCAGCATTTT	CASSSRQGRNNQPQHF
TRBV12-3/TRBV12-4	TRBJ1-2	.	many	TGTGCCAGCAGTATCAGGGTTAACTATGGCTACACCTTC	CASSIRVNYGYTF
TRBV10-3	TRBJ2-7	TRBD2	few	TGTGCCATCAGTCGGTCTAGCGGGAGCATCGAGCAGTACTTC	CAISRSSGSIEQYF
TRBV18	TRBJ2-7	.	.	TGTGCCAGCTCACCCACACCCTTTTTTGCCTACGAGCAGTACTTC	CASSPTPFFAYEQYF
TRBV27	TRBJ2-1	TRBD1	few	TGTGCCAGCAGTCCATCCGGGACAGGGGAGTACAATGAGCAGTTCTTC	CASSPSGTGEYNEQFF
TRBV2	TRBJ2-7	TRBD1	.	TGTGCCAGCACGAGACGGGACAGCTCCTACGAGCAGTACTTC	CASTRRDSSYEQYF
TRBV24-1	TRBJ1-5	.	few	TGTGCCACCAGCCAACGGCAGGGTCAGCCCCAGCATTTT	CATSQRQGQPQHF
TRBV4-3	TRBJ2-1	TRBD2	.	TGCGCCAGCAGCCAAGAAGCGGCTAGCGGGGGGGTGAGTGAGCAGTTCTTC	CASSQEAASGGVSEQFF
TRBV11-2	TRBJ2-7	TRBD1	few	TGTGCCAGCAGCTTAGGGGGGACAGGCGTTCGGGAGCAGTACTTC	CASSLGGTGVREQYF
TRBV30	TRBJ1-5	.	few	TGTGCCTGGAGTGTAGGCCCGTGGCAGCCCCAGCATTTT	CAWSVGPWQPQHF
TRBV6-5	TRBJ1-5	.	.	TGTGCCAGCAGTTACTCGAGCAGAGGGTCGGGTCAGCCCCAGCATTTT	CASSYSSRGSGQPQHF
TRBV21-1	TRBJ2-5	.	.	TGTGCCAGCAGCGGGGTAGATCGGCGAGAGACCCAGTACTTC	CASSGVDRRETQYF
TRBV6-1	TRBJ1-2	TRBD1	few	TGTGCCAGCAGTCGAACCGGGACAGGGTACAACTATGGCTACACCTTC	CASSRTGTGYNYGYTF
TRBV14	TRBJ2-1	TRBD2	few	TGTGCCAGCAGCCAAGACGCGGGAGTAACCGGGGGTGAGCAGTTCTTC	CASSQDAGVTGGEQFF
TRBV6-5	TRBJ1-1	TRBD1	.	TGTGCCAGCAGTTACCCTAAAATCCAGGGGGCCGAAGCTTTCTTT	CASSYPKIQGAEAFF
TRBV20-1	TRBJ2-3	TRBD2	.	TGCAGTGCTAGACAAGCGGGAGTGGTGACAGATACGCAGTATTTT	CSARQAGVVTDTQYF
TRBV4-1	TRBJ1-4	.	.	TGCGCCAGCAGCCAGGGGGTCTCCTACAGCACTAATGAAAAACTGTTTTTT	CASSQGVSYSTNEKLFF
TRBV6-1	TRBJ1-2	TRBD1	few	TGTGCCAGCAGTCGAACAGGGGAGTCGGGCTATGGCTACACCTTC	CASSRTGESGYGYTF
TRBV7-3	TRBJ2-2	TRBD1	.	TGTGCCAGCAGCCCCTCGAGGGACAGGGGGTCCACCGGGGAGCTGTTTTTT	CASSPSRDRGSTGELFF
TRBV25-1	TRBJ1-2	TRBD1	few	TGTGCCAGCAGTGATCCGACAGGGAGGGGCTATGGCTACACCTTC	CASSDPTGRGYGYTF
TRBV7-9	TRBJ2-3	TRBD2	few	TGTGCCAGCAGCTTAGCGGACGGCGGGAGGAGAGATACGCAGTATTTT	CASSLADGGRRDTQYF
TRBV7-9	TRBJ1-4	.	.	TGTGCCAGCAGCTTACAAAGGGGAGAAGAAAAACTGTTTTTT	CASSLQRGEEKLFF
TRBV10-3	TRBJ1-2	TRBD1	.	TGTGCCATCAGTGCACACCCCGGAACAGGGGAAATCCGTTTC	CAISAHPGTGEIRF
TRBV4-3	TRBJ1-5	.	many	TGCGCCAGCACCTCCAGAGTGGATAGCAATCAGCCCCAGCATTTT	CASTSRVDSNQPQHF
TRBV12-3/TRBV12-4	TRBJ1-1	.	.	TGTGCCAGCAGGACAATGGGCAACGGATGGGAAAACACTGAAGCTTTCTTT	CASRTMGNGWENTEAFF
TRBV2	TRBJ2-1	TRBD1	once	TGTGCCAGCAGTGAAGAGGGGACAGGGGGCTATGAGCAGTTCTTC	CASSEEGTGGYEQFF
TRBV4-2	TRBJ2-2	TRBD2	.	TGTGCCAGCAGCCAAGATCGGGAGGGACATGGGAACACCGGGGAGCTGTTTTTT	CASSQDREGHGNTGELFF
TRBV20-1	TRBJ1-3	.	.	TGCAGTGCTAGAGACACTGGATTCTCTGGAAACACCATATATTTT	CSARDTGFSGNTIYF
TRBV7-9	TRBJ2-3	.	.	TGTGCCAGCAGCTTATTAAAGGGACGATCAGATACGCAGTATTTT	CASSLLKGRSDTQYF
TRBV12-3/TRBV12-4	TRBJ2-1	.	many	TGTGCCAGCAGTTTAGTTTTTCAGGGTAGCTATGAGCAGTTCTTC	CASSLVFQGSYEQFF
TRBV20-1	TRBJ2-1	.	.	TGCAGTGCAAGTGGAGACTTGAGCTCCTACAATGAGCAGTTCTTC	CSASGDLSSYNEQFF
TRBV12-3/TRBV12-4	TRBJ1-2	.	few	TGTGCCAGCAGTAAGGGACAACGGGGCTACACCTTC	CASSKGQRGYTF
TRBV19	TRBJ2-5	.	few	TGTGCCAGTAGTAGGAGGAGTGCTCGGGAGACCCAGTACTTC	CASSRRSARETQYF
TRBV12-3/TRBV12-4	TRBJ2-4	.	.	TGTGCCAGCAGTTTTTGGGAAAACATTCAGTACTTC	CASSFWENIQYF
TRBV3-1	TRBJ2-1	.	.	TGTGCCAGCAGCCAAGTTCCCGGACACAATGAGCAGTTCTTC	CASSQVPGHNEQFF
TRBV4-2	TRBJ2-4	.	many	TGTGCCAGCAGCCAAGATAGGGATCGCCGATCCAAAAACATTCAGTACTTC	CASSQDRDRRSKNIQYF
TRBV12-3/TRBV12-4	TRBJ2-2	.	few	TGTGCCAGCAGTTCCTCCGGCGGGTGGGAGCTGTTTTTT	CASSSSGGWELFF
TRBV12-3/TRBV12-4	TRBJ1-6	.	.	TGTGCCAGCAGTTTGGGGAGGGACTTTTCACCCCTCCACTTT	CASSLGRDFSPLHF
TRBV15	TRBJ2-5	.	few	TGTGCCACCAGCAGAGATAAGGGATGGACCCAGTACTTC	CATSRDKGWTQYF
TRBV7-9	TRBJ2-1	.	few	TGTGCCAGCAGCCCCCGCTCCTCAGACTACAATGAGCAGTTCTTC	CASSPRSSDYNEQFF
TRBV4-2	TRBJ1-2	.	few	TGTGCCAGCAGCGGAAAGTTCACTGACTATGGCTACACCTTC	CASSGKFTDYGYTF
TRBV4-2	TRBJ2-7	TRBD2	many	TGTGCCAGCAGCCAAGAAACGAAGGGGAGGGGTTGGTCCTACGAGCAGTACTTC	CASSQETKGRGWSYEQYF
TRBV27	TRBJ2-7	TRBD2	few	TGTGCCAGCAGTAGGGGGACTAGCCGGAACTCCTACGAGCAGTACTTC	CASSRGTSRNSYEQYF
TRBV24-1	TRBJ2-2	.	.	TGTGCCACCAGTGATTTGAATTCAGGGCCGAACACCGGGGAGCTGTTTTTT	CATSDLNSGPNTGELFF
TRBV3-1	TRBJ2-4	.	few	TGTGCCAGCAGCCATGGGCCAGTAAGCAAAAACATTCAGTACTTC	CASSHGPVSKNIQYF
TRBV6-1	TRBJ1-5	.	.	TGTGCCAGCACCGCACAAAGAGACCATAGCAATCAGCCCCAGCATTTT	CASTAQRDHSNQPQHF
TRBV7-8	TRBJ2-7	TRBD1	.	TGTGCCAGCAGTTTACGGGACAGGGGGTCCCACGAGCAGTACTTC	CASSLRDRGSHEQYF
TRBV6-1	TRBJ1-4	.	few	TGTGCCAGCAGTCCCCGACAGACAACTAATGAAAAACTGTTTTTT	CASSPRQTTNEKLFF
TRBV27	TRBJ2-3	TRBD2	.	TGTGCCAGCAGTTTACGATCTAGCGGGGCCACAGATACGCAGTATTTT	CASSLRSSGATDTQYF
TRBV7-6	TRBJ2-7	.	.	TGTGCCAGCAGCTTAGGGTCAGCGGGCTCCTACGAGCAGTACTTC	CASSLGSAGSYEQYF
TRBV12-3/TRBV12-4	TRBJ2-7	.	.	TGTGCCAGCTCTTCCCGGAGGGTGGCCTACGAGCAGTACTTC	CASSSRRVAYEQYF
TRBV5-1	TRBJ1-4	.	few	TGCGCCAGCAGCTTGGAACAGATCGCAACTAATGAAAAACTGTTTTTT	CASSLEQIATNEKLFF